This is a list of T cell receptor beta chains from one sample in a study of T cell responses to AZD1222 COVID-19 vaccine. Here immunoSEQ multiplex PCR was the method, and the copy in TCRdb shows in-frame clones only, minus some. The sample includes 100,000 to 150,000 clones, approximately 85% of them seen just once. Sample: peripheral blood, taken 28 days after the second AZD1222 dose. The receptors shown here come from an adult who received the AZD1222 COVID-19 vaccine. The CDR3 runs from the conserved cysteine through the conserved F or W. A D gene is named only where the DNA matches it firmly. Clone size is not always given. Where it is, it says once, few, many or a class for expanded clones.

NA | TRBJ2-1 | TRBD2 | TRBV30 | TGTGCCTGGAGTTTCAATGGGGAGGGGGAGCAGTTCTTC | CAWSFNGEGEQFF
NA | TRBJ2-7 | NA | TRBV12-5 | TGTGCTAGTGGCCAGGGCCGCGGGTACGAGCAGTACTTC | CASGQGRGYEQYF
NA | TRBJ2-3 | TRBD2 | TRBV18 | TGTGCCAGCGCACGAGCGGGGCATCCCACAGATACGCAGTATTTT | CASARAGHPTDTQYF
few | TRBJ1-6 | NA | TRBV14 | TGTGCCAGCAAGGAACAGGGCACCTATAATTCACCCCTCCACTTT | CASKEQGTYNSPLHF
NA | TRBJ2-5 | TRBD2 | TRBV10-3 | TGTGCCATCAGTGAGACTAGCGGGGGCGTAGAGACCCAGTACTTC | CAISETSGGVETQYF
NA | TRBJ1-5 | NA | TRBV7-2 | TGTGCCAGCAGCTTAGAAGATTCCGTGGCCCAGCATTTT | CASSLEDSVAQHF
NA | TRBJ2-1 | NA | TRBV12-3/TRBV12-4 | TGTGCCAGCAGGACAGGTAATTTTGGTGAGCAGTTCTTC | CASRTGNFGEQFF
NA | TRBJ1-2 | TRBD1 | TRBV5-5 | TGTGCCAGCAGCTTGAGGGGGCAGAGCTATGGCTACACCTTC | CASSLRGQSYGYTF
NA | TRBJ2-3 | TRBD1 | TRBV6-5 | TGTGCCAGCCAGACAGGGAACCGCAATACGCAGTATTTT | CASQTGNRNTQYF
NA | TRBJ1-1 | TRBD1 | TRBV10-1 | TGCGCCAGTACCGGGACAGGGGACACTGAAGCTTTCTTT | CASTGTGDTEAFF
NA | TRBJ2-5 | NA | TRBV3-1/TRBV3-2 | TGTGCCAGCAGCCGTCAGAAGGGCCAAGAGACCCAGTACTTC | CASSRQKGQETQYF
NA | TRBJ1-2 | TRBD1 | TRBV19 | TGTGCCAGTAGTCCCACAGGGGTCGCCTATGGCTACACCTTC | CASSPTGVAYGYTF
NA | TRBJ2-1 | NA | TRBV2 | TGTGCCAGCGAGGGACGGACCTACAATGAGCAGTTCTTC | CASEGRTYNEQFF
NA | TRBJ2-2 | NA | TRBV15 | TGTGCCACCAGCAGGTACATAGCCGGGGAGCTGTTTTTT | CATSRYIAGELFF
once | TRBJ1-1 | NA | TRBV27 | TGTGCCAGCAGTCCCAGGGGTGATGAAGCTTTCTTT | CASSPRGDEAFF
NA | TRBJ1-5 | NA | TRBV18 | TGTGCCAGCTCACCACGAAAGGATAGCAATCAGCCCCAGCATTTT | CASSPRKDSNQPQHF
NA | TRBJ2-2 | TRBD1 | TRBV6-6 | TGTGCCAGCACCAGGGGGATAGGGACCGGGGAGCTGTTTTTT | CASTRGIGTGELFF
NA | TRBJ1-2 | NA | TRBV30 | TGTGCCTGGAATCAGGCGAACTATGGCTACACCTTC | CAWNQANYGYTF
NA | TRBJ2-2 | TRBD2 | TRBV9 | TGTGCCAGCAGCGTAGAACTAGCGGAGACCGGGGAGCTGTTTTTT | CASSVELAETGELFF
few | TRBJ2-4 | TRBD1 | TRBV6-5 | TGTGCCAGCAGCTCAGGGGGCGCAGCCAAAAACATTCAGTACTTC | CASSSGGAAKNIQYF
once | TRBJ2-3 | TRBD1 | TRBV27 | TGTGCCAGCACCCGACGGACAGGGGTTGATACGCAGTATTTT | CASTRRTGVDTQYF
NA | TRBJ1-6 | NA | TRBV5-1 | TGCGCCAGCAGCTTGTCGGGGCAAGATAATTCACCCCTCCACTTT | CASSLSGQDNSPLHF
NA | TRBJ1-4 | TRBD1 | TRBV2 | TGTGCCAGCATTCCGGGGACAGGGTATAATGAAAAACTGTTTTTT | CASIPGTGYNEKLFF
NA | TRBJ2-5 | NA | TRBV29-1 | TGCAGCGTTGAAGCGAGCCCGGGGGAGACCCAGTACTTC | CSVEASPGETQYF
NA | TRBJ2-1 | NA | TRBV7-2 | TGTGCCAGCAGCTTAACTCTTAATGAGCAGTTCTTC | CASSLTLNEQFF
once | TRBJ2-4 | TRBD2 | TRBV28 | TGTGCCAGCAGTTTCGGGAGGGCCAAAAACATTCAGTACTTC | CASSFGRAKNIQYF
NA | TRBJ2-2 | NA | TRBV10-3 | TGTGCCATCGACCCGAACACCGGGGAGCTGTTTTTT | CAIDPNTGELFF
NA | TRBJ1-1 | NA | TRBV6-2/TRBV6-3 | TGTGCCAGCAGTTACCACAACGACGGAGACAGGACCACTGAAGCTTTCTTT | CASSYHNDGDRTTEAFF
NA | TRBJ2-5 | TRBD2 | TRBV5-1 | TGCGCCAGCAGCTTGGAGCGCGGGGGGGCAGGAGAGACCCAGTACTTC | CASSLERGGAGETQYF
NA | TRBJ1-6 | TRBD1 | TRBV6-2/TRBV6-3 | TGTGCCAGCAGTACGGTCGACAGGGGTTCACCCCTCCACTTT | CASSTVDRGSPLHF
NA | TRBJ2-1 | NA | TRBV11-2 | TGTGCCAGCAGACACCGGTCCGGAGGGAGCTCCTACAATGAGCAGTTCTTC | CASRHRSGGSSYNEQFF
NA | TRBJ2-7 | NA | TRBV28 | TGTGCCATACTAACAGGAGCAGAACCTTCCTACGAGCAGTACTTC | CAILTGAEPSYEQYF
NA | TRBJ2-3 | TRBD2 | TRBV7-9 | TGTGCCAGCAGCCAGAGCGGGGACCACACAGATACGCAGTATTTT | CASSQSGDHTDTQYF
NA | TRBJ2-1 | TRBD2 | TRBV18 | TGTGCCAGCTCACCACCCGGACTAGGGATAGATGAGCAGTTCTTC | CASSPPGLGIDEQFF